This TCR beta chain was profiled in a study of T-cell memory formation after mild COVID-19. Trimming removed 0 bases at V and 8 bases at J, with 7 bases between. The CDR3 consists of 11 residues. Germline CDR1 reads SQVTM; CDR2 reads ANQGSEA. The TCR alpha and TCR beta cDNA libraries, bearing sample barcodes and UMIs, were generated by 5'RACE using constant-segment primers. TCRdb independently ran MiXCR on the 5' RACE reads; one entry per CDR3 protein. The sample contains a few hundred thousand distinct CDR3 sequences, less than 20% of which appear only once. This clonotype was picked up a small number of times.

The sequencing sample was made of PBMCs or a T cell subset sorted from them (not recorded which). The gene calls are TRBV29-1 and TRBJ1-2, with D hard to call. The receptor comes from a man aged 18 to 29 who had mild COVID-19 (a few samples of this study predate the infection). Cell type and time point are not known. The CDR3 DNA follows: TGCAGCGTTGAAGATGAAATGGGCTACACCTTC. Translated: CSVEDEMGYTF.